This passage covers 10 T cell receptor beta chains from one sample sequenced in a study of T-cell memory formation after mild COVID-19. TCRdb fed the 5' RACE reads into MiXCR, producing one record per CDR3 protein. The sample has some 320,000 distinct CDR3 sequences; roughly 15% are singletons. Specimen: PBMCs or a T cell subset sorted from them (not recorded which). These receptors were obtained from a man between 18 and 29 years old who had mild COVID-19 (a few samples of this study predate the infection). Cell type and time point are not known.

There are many counts of this clonotype. V and J are TRBV18 and TRBJ2-3; D may correspond to TRBD1 or TRBD2 (5 bases each). Germline V lookup: CDR1 KGHSH, CDR2 LQKENI. CDR3 length: 15 amino acids. Between the trimmed V and J ends, which lost 3 bases and 4 bases, there was a span of 14 bases. Here the CDR3 DNA reads TGTGCCAGCTCACCCCCACGGGGCGGAGCAGATACGCAGTATTTT. Its protein product is CASSPPRGGADTQYF.

This clonotype came up a few times. This sequence joins TRBV12-3 or TRBV12-4 and TRBJ2-5, with a tentative D call TRBD1 (5 bases). This CDR3 is 16 amino acids long. V was shortened by 6 bases and J by 2 bases, with 19 bases between the two germline ends. CDR3 sequence (DNA): TGTGCCAGCAGCACCTACAGGCCTCCCCTTCAAGAGACCCAGTACTTC. This encodes CASSTYRPPLQETQYF.

This clonotype has just a few counts. This sequence joins TRBV6-6 and TRBJ1-1; D is unresolved. CDR1 MNHNY and CDR2 SVGAGI come from the germline V gene (reference sequence). Trimming cost V 6 bases and J 5 bases, with 10 bases left between them. This CDR3 is built from 12 residues. The CDR3 loop is CASRPEGTEAFF. The DNA of the CDR3 is TGTGCCAGCAGACCAGAGGGTACTGAAGCTTTCTTT.

This chain uses TRBV3-1 with TRBJ2-2, with D hard to call. CDR3 length equals 15 residues. Per the germline V gene, CDR1 is LGHDT and CDR2 is YNNKEL (reference sequence). Trimming removed 4 bases at V and 0 bases at J, with 9 bases between. The CDR3 DNA follows: TGTGCCAGCAGCCGGGGTGAGGCGAACACCGGGGAGCTGTTTTTT. This gives the protein CASSRGEANTGELFF.

This clonotype was seen many times. The rearrangement uses TRBV5-8 and TRBJ2-5; 7 nucleotides match TRBD2. Germline V gene lookup returns CDR1 SGHTS and CDR2 YDEGEE. Trimming cost V 7 bases and J 4 bases; bases outside gene matches: 7. This CDR3 has 13 residues. The CDR3 region has the DNA TGTGCCAGCCGTTGGGAGGGTACAGAGACCCAGTACTTC. Translation gives CASRWEGTETQYF.

This chain links TRBV2 with TRBJ1-1; 7 nucleotides align to TRBD1. This CDR3 has 12 residues. V trimming: 6 bases; J trimming: 8 bases; junction bases outside the gene matches: 6. Germline assignment: CDR1 SNHLY and CDR2 FYNNEI. Written as DNA, the CDR3 is TGTGCCAGCAGCCACCGGGACAGCGAAGCTTTCTTT. Translated, it gives CASSHRDSEAFF.

This clonotype was picked up a small number of times. The J gene is TRBJ2-5, the V gene TRBV7-2, with 7 bases lining up with TRBD1. Unmatched junction bases numbered 7, after V lost 1 base and J lost 5 bases. The V gene's germline CDR1 is SGHTA and CDR2 FQGNSA. The CDR3 is 15 residues long. The CDR3 is CASSLGSRGLETQYF. The CDR3 nucleotides read TGTGCCAGCAGCTTAGGAAGCAGGGGGTTGGAGACCCAGTACTTC.

This clonotype was observed at least ten times. The V gene is TRBV7-3, the J gene TRBJ2-2; possible D gene TRBD2, 5 bases. Looked up from germline, CDR1 is SGHTA and CDR2 is FQGTGA. With 1 base removed from V and 4 bases from J, the gap between germline ends came to 13 bases. The CDR3 extends over 16 amino acids. The DNA of the CDR3 is TGTGCCAGCAGCTTAAGTACAGCTGCGGGCACCGGGGAGCTGTTTTTT. This sequence encodes CASSLSTAAGTGELFF.

Concerning this clonotype itself: The CDR3 end shows no conserved phenylalanine or tryptophan, and so a read error is likely. The CDR3 region has the DNA TGTGCCAGCAGAACTGGACAGGGCTCCGGGGAGCTGTTTTTG. Its protein product is CASRTGQGSGELFL. The V and J genes are TRBV5-5 and TRBJ2-2, with 8 positions matching TRBD1. After removal of 5 bases from V and 6 bases from J, the junction contained 6 bases not matched to a gene. The CDR3 has 14 amino acids. Germline CDR1 reads SGHKS; CDR2 reads YYEKEE (reference sequence).

This clonotype was found a few times. V is TRBV20-1 and J is TRBJ2-5, with TRBD2 matching 12 bases. The ends lost 1 base at V and 5 bases at J; junction bases unmatched: 8. Germline CDR1 reads DFQATT; CDR2 reads SNEGSKA (reference sequence). The length of the CDR3 is 16 residues. This CDR3 reads CSARATSGGPGETQYF. CDR3 bases: TGCAGTGCTAGAGCCACTAGCGGGGGGCCGGGGGAGACCCAGTACTTC.